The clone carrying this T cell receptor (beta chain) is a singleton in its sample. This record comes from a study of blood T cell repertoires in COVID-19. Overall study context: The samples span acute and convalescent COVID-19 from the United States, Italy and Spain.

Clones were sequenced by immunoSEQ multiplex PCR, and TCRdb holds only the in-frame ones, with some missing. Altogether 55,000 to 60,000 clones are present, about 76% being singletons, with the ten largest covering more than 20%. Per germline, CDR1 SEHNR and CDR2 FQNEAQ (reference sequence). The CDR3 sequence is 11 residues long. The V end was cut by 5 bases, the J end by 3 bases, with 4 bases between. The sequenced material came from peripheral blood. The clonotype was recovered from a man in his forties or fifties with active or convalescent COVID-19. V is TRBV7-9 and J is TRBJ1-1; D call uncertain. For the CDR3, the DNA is TGTGCCAGCAGCCCGGACACTGAAGCTTTCTTT. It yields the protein CASSPDTEAFF.